The clone carrying this T cell receptor beta chain was found a few times. Its antigen is undetermined. The CDR3 loop spans 14 amino acids. J lost 5 bases, V lost 5 bases, and 7 bases had no gene match. Amplified TCR beta CDR3 regions came from RNA transcripts. The TCR CDR3 was amplified in a first-round RT-PCR using the HTBI primer set. TCRdb reanalysed the multiplex PCR reads using MiXCR and keeps one entry per CDR3 protein. The profile shows approximately 590,000 distinct CDR3 sequences, around 42% of them singletons. The sample is drawn from a study of T cells in Graves' hyperthyroidism and ophthalmopathy. Study outcomes and limitations: Blood also showed most of the thyroid clonotypes that were expanded above 0.001.

Absence of ophthalmopathy progression within 18 months defined stable Graves' hyperthyroidism. Exclusion followed for patients with uncontrolled infection, other autoimmune disease, pregnancy or lactation. Together with thyroid ultrasound, orbital computed tomography, serum thyroxine and TRAb, clinical symptoms were used for diagnoses. The rearrangement links TRBV12-3 or TRBV12-4 to TRBJ1-2; 8 bases are shared with TRBD1. Sequencing used peripheral blood or thyroid tissue (not recorded which). The receptor comes from a young woman with Graves' hyperthyroidism. The CDR3 DNA reads TGTGCCAGCAGTACGCGGGGGACAGGATATGGCTACACCTTC. This encodes CASSTRGTGYGYTF.